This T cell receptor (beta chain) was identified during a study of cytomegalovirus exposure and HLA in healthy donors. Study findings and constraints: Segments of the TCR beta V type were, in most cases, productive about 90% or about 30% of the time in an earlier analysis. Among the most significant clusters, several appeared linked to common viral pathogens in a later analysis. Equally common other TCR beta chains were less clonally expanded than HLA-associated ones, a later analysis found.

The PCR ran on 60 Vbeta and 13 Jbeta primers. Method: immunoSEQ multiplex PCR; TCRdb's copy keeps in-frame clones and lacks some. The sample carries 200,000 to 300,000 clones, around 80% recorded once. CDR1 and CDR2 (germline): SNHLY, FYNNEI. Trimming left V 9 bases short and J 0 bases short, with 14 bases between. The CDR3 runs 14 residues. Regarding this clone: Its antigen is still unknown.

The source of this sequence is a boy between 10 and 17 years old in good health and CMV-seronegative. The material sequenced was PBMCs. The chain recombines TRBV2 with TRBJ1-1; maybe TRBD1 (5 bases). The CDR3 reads CARRQSTMNTEAFF. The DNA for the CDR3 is TGTGCCAGACGACAGAGTACGATGAACACTGAAGCTTTCTTT.